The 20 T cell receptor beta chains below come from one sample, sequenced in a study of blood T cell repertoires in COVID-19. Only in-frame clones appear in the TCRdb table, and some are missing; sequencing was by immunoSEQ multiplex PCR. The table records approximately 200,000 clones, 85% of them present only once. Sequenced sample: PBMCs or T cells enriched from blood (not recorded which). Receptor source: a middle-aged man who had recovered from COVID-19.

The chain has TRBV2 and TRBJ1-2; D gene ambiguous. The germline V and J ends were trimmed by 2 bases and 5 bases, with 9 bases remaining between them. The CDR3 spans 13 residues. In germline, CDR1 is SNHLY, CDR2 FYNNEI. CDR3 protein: CASSEPPLYGYTF. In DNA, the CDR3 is TGTGCCAGCAGTGAACCGCCACTTTATGGCTACACCTTC.

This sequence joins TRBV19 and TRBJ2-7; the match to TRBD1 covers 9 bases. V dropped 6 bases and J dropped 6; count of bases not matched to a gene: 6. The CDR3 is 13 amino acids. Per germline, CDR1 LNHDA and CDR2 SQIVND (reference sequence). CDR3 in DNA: TGTGCCAGTAGGTCCGGGACAGGGAGCGAGCAGTACTTC. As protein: CASRSGTGSEQYF.

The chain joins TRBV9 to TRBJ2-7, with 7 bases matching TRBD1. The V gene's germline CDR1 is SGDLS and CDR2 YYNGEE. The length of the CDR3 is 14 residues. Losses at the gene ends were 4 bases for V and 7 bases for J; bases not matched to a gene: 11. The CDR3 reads CASSPEQGLREQYF. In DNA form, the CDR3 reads TGTGCCAGCAGCCCCGAACAGGGGTTACGGGAGCAGTACTTC.

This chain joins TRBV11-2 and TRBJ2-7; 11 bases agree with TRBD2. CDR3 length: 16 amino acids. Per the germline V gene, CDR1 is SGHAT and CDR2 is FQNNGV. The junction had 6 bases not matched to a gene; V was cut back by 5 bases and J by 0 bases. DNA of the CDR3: TGTGCCAGCAGCCGGACTAGCGGGCATTCCTCCTACGAGCAGTACTTC. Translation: CASSRTSGHSSYEQYF. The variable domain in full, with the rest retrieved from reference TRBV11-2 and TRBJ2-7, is EAGVAQSPRYKIIEKRQSVAFWCNPISGHATLYWYQQILGQGPKLLIQFQNNGVVDDSQLPKDRFSAERLKGVDSTLKIQPAKLEDSAVYLCASSRTSGHSSYEQYFGPGTRLTVT.

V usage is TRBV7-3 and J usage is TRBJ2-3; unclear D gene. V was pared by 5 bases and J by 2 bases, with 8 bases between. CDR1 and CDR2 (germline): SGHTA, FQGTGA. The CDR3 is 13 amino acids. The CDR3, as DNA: TGTGCCAGCAGCCCCACACACACAGATACGCAGTATTTT. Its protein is CASSPTHTDTQYF.

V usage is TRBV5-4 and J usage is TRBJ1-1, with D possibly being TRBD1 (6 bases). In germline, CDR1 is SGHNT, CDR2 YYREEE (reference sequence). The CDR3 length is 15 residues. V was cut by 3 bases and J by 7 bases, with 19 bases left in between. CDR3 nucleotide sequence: TGTGCCAGCAGCTCCAAAGCGGACAGAATTAGTGAAGCTTTCTTT. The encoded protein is CASSSKADRISEAFF.

CDR3 loop: CASAGQGAFGYTF. CDR3 DNA: TGTGCCTCGGCCGGACAGGGGGCGTTTGGCTACACCTTC. This sequence joins TRBV30 and TRBJ1-2; 11 nucleotides line up with TRBD1. There are 13 residues in the CDR3. Germline V gives CDR1 GTSNPN, CDR2 SVGIG (reference sequence). V lost 7 bases to trimming and J lost 7 bases; unmatched junction nucleotides: 8.

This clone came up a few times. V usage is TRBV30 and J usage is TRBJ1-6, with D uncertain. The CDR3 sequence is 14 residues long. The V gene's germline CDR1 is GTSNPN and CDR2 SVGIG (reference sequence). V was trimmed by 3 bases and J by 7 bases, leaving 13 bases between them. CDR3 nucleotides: TGTGCCTGGAGCCGCCGGTTAATGAATTCACCCCTCCACTTT. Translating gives CAWSRRLMNSPLHF. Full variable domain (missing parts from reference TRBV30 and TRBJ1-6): SQTIHQWPATLVQPVGSPLSLECTVEGTSNPNLYWYRQAAGRGLQLLFYSVGIGQISSEVPQNLSASRPQDRQFILSSKKLLLSDSGFYLCAWSRRLMNSPLHFGNGTRLTVT.

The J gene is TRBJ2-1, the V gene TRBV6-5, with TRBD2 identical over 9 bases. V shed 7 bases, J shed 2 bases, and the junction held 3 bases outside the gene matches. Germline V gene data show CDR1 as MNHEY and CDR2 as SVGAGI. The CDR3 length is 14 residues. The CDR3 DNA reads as TGTGCCAGCATCCTAGCGGGAACCTACAATGAGCAGTTCTTC. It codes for CASILAGTYNEQFF.

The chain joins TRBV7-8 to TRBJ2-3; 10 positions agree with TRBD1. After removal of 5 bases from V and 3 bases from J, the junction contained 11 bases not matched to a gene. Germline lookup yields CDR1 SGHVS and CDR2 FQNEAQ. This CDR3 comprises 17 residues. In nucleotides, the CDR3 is TGTGCCAGCAGCCAAAGACAGGGGGCCTTTTCGACAGATACGCAGTATTTT. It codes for CASSQRQGAFSTDTQYF.

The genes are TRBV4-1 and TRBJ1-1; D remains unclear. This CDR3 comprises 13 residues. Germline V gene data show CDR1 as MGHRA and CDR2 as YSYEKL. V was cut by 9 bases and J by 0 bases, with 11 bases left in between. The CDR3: CASGKTLNTEAFF. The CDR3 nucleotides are TGCGCCAGTGGAAAGACACTGAACACTGAAGCTTTCTTT.

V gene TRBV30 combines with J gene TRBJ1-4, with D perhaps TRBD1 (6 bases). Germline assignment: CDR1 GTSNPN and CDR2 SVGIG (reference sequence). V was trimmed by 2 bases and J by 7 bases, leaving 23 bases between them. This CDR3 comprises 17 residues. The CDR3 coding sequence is TGTGCCTGGAGTTTCTTTGGCCCTTTCGGACAGAGTGAAAAACTGTTTTTT. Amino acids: CAWSFFGPFGQSEKLFF.

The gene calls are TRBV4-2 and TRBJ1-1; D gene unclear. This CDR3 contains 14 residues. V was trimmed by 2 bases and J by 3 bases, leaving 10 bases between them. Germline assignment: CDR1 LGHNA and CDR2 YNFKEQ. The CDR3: CASSQTDMDTEAFF. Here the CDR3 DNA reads TGTGCCAGCAGCCAAACAGATATGGACACTGAAGCTTTCTTT.

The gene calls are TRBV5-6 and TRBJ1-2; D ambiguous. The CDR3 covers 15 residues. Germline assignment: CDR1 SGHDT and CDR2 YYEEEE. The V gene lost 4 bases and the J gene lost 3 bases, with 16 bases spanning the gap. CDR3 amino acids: CASSLNEPVHYGYTF. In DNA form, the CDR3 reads TGTGCCAGCAGCCTAAATGAGCCGGTTCACTATGGCTACACCTTC.

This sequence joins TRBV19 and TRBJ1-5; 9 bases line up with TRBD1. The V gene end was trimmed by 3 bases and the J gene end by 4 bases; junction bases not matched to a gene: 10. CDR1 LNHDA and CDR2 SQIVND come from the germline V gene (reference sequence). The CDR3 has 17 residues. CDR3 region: CASSIPRGGTGNQPQHF. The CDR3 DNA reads TGTGCCAGTAGTATCCCCAGGGGGGGGACAGGGAATCAGCCCCAGCATTTT.

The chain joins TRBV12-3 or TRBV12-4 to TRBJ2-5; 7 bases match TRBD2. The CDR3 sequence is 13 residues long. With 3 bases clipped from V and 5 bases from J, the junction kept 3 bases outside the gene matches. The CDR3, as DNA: TGTGCCAGCAGTTTCGGGAGGACGGAGACCCAGTACTTC. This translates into CASSFGRTETQYF.

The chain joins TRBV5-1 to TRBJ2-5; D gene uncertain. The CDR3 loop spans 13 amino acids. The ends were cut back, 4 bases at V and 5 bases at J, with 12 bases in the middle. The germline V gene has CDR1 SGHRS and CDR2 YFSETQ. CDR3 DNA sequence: TGCGCCAGCAGCCCCAGCGTGAGGGAGACCCAGTACTTC. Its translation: CASSPSVRETQYF.

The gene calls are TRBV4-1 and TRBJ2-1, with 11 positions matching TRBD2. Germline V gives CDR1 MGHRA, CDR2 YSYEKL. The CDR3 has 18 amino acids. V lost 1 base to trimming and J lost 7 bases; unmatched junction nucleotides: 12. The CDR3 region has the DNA TGCGCCAGCAGCCAAGCCGTGATAGGGACTAGCGGAGGGAATGAGCAGTTCTTC. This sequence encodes CASSQAVIGTSGGNEQFF.

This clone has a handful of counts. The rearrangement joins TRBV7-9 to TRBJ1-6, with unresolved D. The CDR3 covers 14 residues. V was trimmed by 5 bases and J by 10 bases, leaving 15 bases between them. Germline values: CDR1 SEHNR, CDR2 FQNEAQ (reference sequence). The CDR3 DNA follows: TGTGCCAGCAGCCCGAGGATGGGCGGGTCACCCCTCCACTTT. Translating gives CASSPRMGGSPLHF.

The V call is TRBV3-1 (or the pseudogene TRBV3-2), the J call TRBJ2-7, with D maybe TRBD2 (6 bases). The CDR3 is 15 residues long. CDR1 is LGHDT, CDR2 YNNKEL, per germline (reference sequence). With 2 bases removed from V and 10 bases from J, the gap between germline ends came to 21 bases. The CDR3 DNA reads TGTGCCAGCAGCCAATGGTTACGCGGGGCAGCCAAACAGTACTTC. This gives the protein CASSQWLRGAAKQYF.